This TCR beta chain was recorded in a study of blood T cells in healthy people across ages. Study-level results: It was found that TCR beta diversity correlated strongly with the percentage of naive T cells.

Sample-barcoded 5' priming and a J-beta primer mix drove a second PCR of about 6 to 12 cycles. Tags on each cDNA molecule came from a template-switch adaptor with 12 random nucleotides. Any given sample supplied a minimum of 2.5 million CDR3-containing paired-end reads. One entry per CDR3 protein results from TCRdb running MiXCR on the 5' RACE reads. Of approximately 810,000 distinct CDR3 sequences listed, under 30% are singletons. The CDR3 is 12 amino acids. Trimming left V 3 bases short and J 3 bases short, with 3 bases between. Germline V gene data show CDR1 as WSHSY and CDR2 as SAAADI. There are many counts of this clonotype. Its specificity is not known.

The chain carries TRBV10-2 and TRBJ2-4; D call uncertain. The sample was blood. This TCR was sampled from a woman of 80 years or more in good health. Here the CDR3 DNA reads TGCGCCAGCAGTGATTTCAAAAACATTCAGTACTTC. Amino acid sequence: CASSDFKNIQYF.